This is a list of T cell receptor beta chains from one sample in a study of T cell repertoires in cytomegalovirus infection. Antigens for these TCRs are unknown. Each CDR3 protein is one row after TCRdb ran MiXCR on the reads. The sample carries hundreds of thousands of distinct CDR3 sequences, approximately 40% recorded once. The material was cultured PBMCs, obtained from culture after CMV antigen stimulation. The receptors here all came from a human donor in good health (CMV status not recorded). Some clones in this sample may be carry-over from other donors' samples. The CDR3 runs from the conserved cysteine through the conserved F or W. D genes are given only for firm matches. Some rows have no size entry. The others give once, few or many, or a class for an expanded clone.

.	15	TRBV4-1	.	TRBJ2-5	TGCGCCAGCAGCTGGTTGGGGGGGGCCCAAGAGACCCAGTACTTC	CASSWLGGAQETQYF
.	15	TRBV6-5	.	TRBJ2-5	TGTGCCAGCAGTTACTCCTTTAGGGAGGAAGAGACCCAGTACTTC	CASSYSFREEETQYF
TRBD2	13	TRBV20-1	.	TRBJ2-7	TGCAGTGCAGGGGGACTAGGAACCTACGAGCAGTACTTC	CSAGGLGTYEQYF
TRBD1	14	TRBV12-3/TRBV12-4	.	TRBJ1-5	TGTGCCAGCAGCATCCGGGACAGGGGACAGCCCCAGCATTTT	CASSIRDRGQPQHF
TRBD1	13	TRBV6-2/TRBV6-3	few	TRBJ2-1	TGTGCCAGCAGTCGAACAGGGGTCGGTGAGCAGTTCTTC	CASSRTGVGEQFF
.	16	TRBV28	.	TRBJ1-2	TGTGCCAGCAGTACCCGATTCCCAGGGGCGGGCTATGGCTACACCTTC	CASSTRFPGAGYGYTF
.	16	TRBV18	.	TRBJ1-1	TGTGCCAGCTCACGGGGGATCGACAGGTCGAACACTGAAGCTTTCTTT	CASSRGIDRSNTEAFF
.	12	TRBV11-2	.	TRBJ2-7	TGTGCCAGCAGCTTATTTGGAGGCGAGCAGTACTTC	CASSLFGGEQYF
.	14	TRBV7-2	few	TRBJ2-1	TGTGCCAGCAGCTCCTTGACTAGGGATAAGGAGCAGTTCTTC	CASSSLTRDKEQFF
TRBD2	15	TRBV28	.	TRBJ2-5	TGTGCCAGCAGTTCGCCGGGACTAGGGCAAGAGACCCAGTACTTC	CASSSPGLGQETQYF
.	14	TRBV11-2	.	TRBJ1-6	TGTGCCAGCAGCCCCTGGGTGGATAATTCACCCCTCCACTTT	CASSPWVDNSPLHF
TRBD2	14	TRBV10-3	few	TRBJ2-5	TGTGCCATCAGTGAGCCTGGACTAGCGGAGACCCAGTACTTC	CAISEPGLAETQYF
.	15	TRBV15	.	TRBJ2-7	TGTGCCACCAGCAGAGAGGCCAGGGTAAAGGAAGAGCAGTACTTC	CATSREARVKEEQYF
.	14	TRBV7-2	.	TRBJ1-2	TGTGCCACCCGCAGCCGGGGGCAGTGGTATGGCTACACCTTC	CATRSRGQWYGYTF
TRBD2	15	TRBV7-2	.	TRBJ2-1	TGTGCCAGCCTAGCGGGGGCCAGCTCCTACAATGAGCAGTTCTTC	CASLAGASSYNEQFF
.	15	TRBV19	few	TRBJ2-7	TGTGCCAGTAGGAATGGGGCGTGGGGTCCCTACGAGCAGTACTTC	CASRNGAWGPYEQYF
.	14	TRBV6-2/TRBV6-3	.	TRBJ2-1	TGTGCCAGCAGTCCCACAGGGAACTACAATGAGCAGTTCTTC	CASSPTGNYNEQFF
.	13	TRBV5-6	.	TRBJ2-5	TGTGCCAGCAGCCCACTCGAGGAAGAGACCCAGTACTTC	CASSPLEEETQYF
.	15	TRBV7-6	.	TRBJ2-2	TGTGCCAGCAGCTCAAGCGGAAGGGGCACCGGGGAGCTGTTTTTT	CASSSSGRGTGELFF
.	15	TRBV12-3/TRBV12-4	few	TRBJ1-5	TGTGCCAGCAGATTAGCCTCGAAGGGCAATCAGCCCCAGCATTTT	CASRLASKGNQPQHF
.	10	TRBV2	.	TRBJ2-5	TGTGCCAGTCAGGGGAAAGCTGCCCAGTGG	CASQGKAAQW
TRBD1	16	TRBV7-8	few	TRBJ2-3	TGTGCCAGCAGCTCCAGACAGGGGCAAAGCACAGATACGCAGTATTTT	CASSSRQGQSTDTQYF
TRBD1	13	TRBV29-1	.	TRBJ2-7	TGCAGCGTTGTGGGACAGGGGTCCTACGAGCAGTACTTC	CSVVGQGSYEQYF
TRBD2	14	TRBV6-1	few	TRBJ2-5	TGTGCCAGCAGGGTACTAGCGGGGAGGGAGACCCAGTACTTC	CASRVLAGRETQYF
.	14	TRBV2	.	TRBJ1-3	TGTGCCAGCGATAAAGGGGGTTCTGGAAACACCATATATTTT	CASDKGGSGNTIYF
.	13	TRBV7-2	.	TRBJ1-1	TGTGCCAGCAGCTTTTGGGTGAACACTGAAGCTTTCTTT	CASSFWVNTEAFF
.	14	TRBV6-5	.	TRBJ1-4	TGTGCCAGCAGACATCCTTCAACTAATGAAAAACTGGTTTTT	CASRHPSTNEKLVF
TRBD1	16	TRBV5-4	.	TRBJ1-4	TGTGCCAGCAGCTTTGGGGACGGGACAGGGAGGAAAAAACTGTTTTTT	CASSFGDGTGRKKLFF
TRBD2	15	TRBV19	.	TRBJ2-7	TGTGCCAGTAGTATGGGGACTAGCGGCGCCTACGAGCAGTACTTC	CASSMGTSGAYEQYF
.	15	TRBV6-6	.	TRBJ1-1	TGTGCCAGCCCGGGATTTACAGCGCCTAACACTGAAGCTTTCTTT	CASPGFTAPNTEAFF
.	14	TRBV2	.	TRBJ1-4	TGTGCCAGCACCGAGCTTGGAGCTAATGAAAAACTGTTTTTT	CASTELGANEKLFF
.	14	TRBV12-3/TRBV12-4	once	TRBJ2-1	TGTGCCAGCAGTTTAGAACTCCTCTACAATGAGCAGTTCTTC	CASSLELLYNEQFF
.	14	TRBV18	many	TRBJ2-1	TGTGCCAGCTCCCCTACTACTCAGGGAGATAAGCAGTTCTTC	CASSPTTQGDKQFF
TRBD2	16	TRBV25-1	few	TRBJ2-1	TGTGCCAGCAGTGAATTGGGGCGGGAGGGGGCCAATGAGCAGTTCTTC	CASSELGREGANEQFF
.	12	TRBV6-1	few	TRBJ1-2	TGTGCCAGTGGAATCTTGGCCTATGGCTACACCTTC	CASGILAYGYTF
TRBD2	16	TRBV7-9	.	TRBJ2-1	TGTGCCAGCAGCTTGACCCCTAGCGGGAATCGGAATGAGCAGTTCTTC	CASSLTPSGNRNEQFF
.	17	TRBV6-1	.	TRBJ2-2	TGTGCCAGCAGTTCCGCCGCGGCCACCTTGGACACCGGGGAGCTGTTTTTT	CASSSAAATLDTGELFF
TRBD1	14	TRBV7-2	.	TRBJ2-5	TGTGCCAGCAGCGACCGACAGGGCCAAGAGACCCAGTACTTC	CASSDRQGQETQYF
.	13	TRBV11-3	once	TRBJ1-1	TGTGCCAGTTCGGGGAATCCGAGCACTGAAGCTTTCTTT	CASSGNPSTEAFF
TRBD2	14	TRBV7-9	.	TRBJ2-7	TGTGCCAGCAGCTGTGGACGGGGGGAGTTTGAGCAGTACTTC	CASSCGRGEFEQYF
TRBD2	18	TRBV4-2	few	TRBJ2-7	TGTGCCAGCAGCCAAGGGACCGGACTAGCGGGGGACCGAGGGGAGCAGTACTTC	CASSQGTGLAGDRGEQYF
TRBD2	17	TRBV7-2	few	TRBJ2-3	TGTGCCAGCAGCTTACAGCTAGCGGGACCCTACGGAGATACGCAGTATTTT	CASSLQLAGPYGDTQYF